This is a list of T cell receptor beta chains from one sample in a study of OX40 agonist ivuxolimab in advanced cancers. Produced via immunoSEQ multiplex PCR; TCRdb's table is partial and in-frame only. The sample holds about 39,000 clones; roughly nine tenths are singletons and the top ten take roughly a fifth. The specimen was CD4+ or CD8+ T cells sorted from blood, collected in a trial of the OX40 agonist ivuxolimab. These receptors were obtained from an adult with an advanced solid tumor such as melanoma, head and neck, liver or kidney cancer. CDR3s include the opening cysteine and the closing phenylalanine or tryptophan. A D gene is named only where the DNA matches it firmly. A clone size is listed for some rows: how often the clone was seen (once, few, many), or a class if it is expanded.

clone size: -
D gene: -
J gene: TRBJ2-7
V gene: TRBV13
CDR3 DNA: TGTGCCAGCAGCTTGAGAGGGTTAGAGCAGTACTTC
CDR3 protein: CASSLRGLEQYF

clone size: once
D gene: TRBD1
J gene: TRBJ1-3
V gene: TRBV13
CDR3 DNA: TGTGCCAGCAGCCCGCCCTACGGACAGGGGGCCTTCTCTGGAAACACCATATATTTT
CDR3 protein: CASSPPYGQGAFSGNTIYF

clone size: -
D gene: TRBD2
J gene: TRBJ2-1
V gene: TRBV7-9
CDR3 DNA: TGTGCCAGCAGCACCAACCAACTAGCGGGGGGCTACAATGAGCAGTTCTTC
CDR3 protein: CASSTNQLAGGYNEQFF

clone size: -
D gene: -
J gene: TRBJ2-7
V gene: TRBV6-6
CDR3 DNA: TGTGCCAGCAGTTTCTCCTACGAGCAGTACTTC
CDR3 protein: CASSFSYEQYF

clone size: -
D gene: -
J gene: TRBJ2-7
V gene: TRBV28
CDR3 DNA: TGTGCCAGCAGTTTTAGGGGCAGGAGCTCCTACGAGCAGTACTTC
CDR3 protein: CASSFRGRSSYEQYF

clone size: -
D gene: -
J gene: TRBJ2-1
V gene: TRBV29-1
CDR3 DNA: TGCAGCCCTTTCTTAGCAAATTACAATGAGCAGTTCTTC
CDR3 protein: CSPFLANYNEQFF

clone size: -
D gene: TRBD1
J gene: TRBJ2-2
V gene: TRBV30
CDR3 DNA: TGTGCCTGGAGGGGGACAGGCACCGGGGAGCTGTTTTTT
CDR3 protein: CAWRGTGTGELFF

clone size: once
D gene: TRBD1
J gene: TRBJ2-5
V gene: TRBV4-1
CDR3 DNA: TGCGCCAGCAGCCAGGCGGGACAGGGTGGAGAGACCCAGTACTTC
CDR3 protein: CASSQAGQGGETQYF

clone size: -
D gene: TRBD2
J gene: TRBJ2-1
V gene: TRBV14
CDR3 DNA: TGTGCCAGCAGCCAAGATGGCGGGAGGTGGGGCAATGAGCAGTTCTTC
CDR3 protein: CASSQDGGRWGNEQFF

clone size: -
D gene: TRBD1
J gene: TRBJ1-2
V gene: TRBV28
CDR3 DNA: TGTGCCAGCAGGTTGACAGGGATCTATGGCTACACCTTC
CDR3 protein: CASRLTGIYGYTF

clone size: -
D gene: TRBD2
J gene: TRBJ2-7
V gene: TRBV25-1
CDR3 DNA: TGTGCCAGCAGTGGGCTGACTAGCGGGATTTACGAGCAGTACTTC
CDR3 protein: CASSGLTSGIYEQYF

clone size: -
D gene: -
J gene: TRBJ1-2
V gene: TRBV13
CDR3 DNA: TGTGCCAGCAGCCTTTGGGAGGGCTACACCTTC
CDR3 protein: CASSLWEGYTF

clone size: -
D gene: -
J gene: TRBJ2-7
V gene: TRBV5-5
CDR3 DNA: TGTGCCAGCAGCACTGGGCATAGGGAGGTCTACGAGCAGTACTTC
CDR3 protein: CASSTGHREVYEQYF

clone size: -
D gene: TRBD2
J gene: TRBJ2-5
V gene: TRBV29-1
CDR3 DNA: TGCAGCGGTCAGGAGGCGGGGGTTAGGGAGACCCAGTACTTC
CDR3 protein: CSGQEAGVRETQYF

clone size: -
D gene: -
J gene: TRBJ2-2
V gene: TRBV7-2
CDR3 DNA: TGTGCCAGCAGCTTAGGCCTACCAGGGGAGCTGTTTTTT
CDR3 protein: CASSLGLPGELFF

clone size: -
D gene: TRBD1
J gene: TRBJ1-1
V gene: TRBV2
CDR3 DNA: TGTGCCAGCAGTGATCCGATGCAGGGGGATGAAGCTTTCTTT
CDR3 protein: CASSDPMQGDEAFF

clone size: -
D gene: -
J gene: TRBJ2-3
V gene: TRBV6-1
CDR3 DNA: TGTGCCAGCTTAGAAGGGGGAGACACAGATACGCAGTATTTT
CDR3 protein: CASLEGGDTDTQYF

clone size: few
D gene: -
J gene: TRBJ2-7
V gene: TRBV27
CDR3 DNA: TGTGCCAGCAGACAAGGGTCGTTCTACGAGCAGTACTTC
CDR3 protein: CASRQGSFYEQYF

clone size: -
D gene: -
J gene: TRBJ1-3
V gene: TRBV7-9
CDR3 DNA: TGTGCCAGCAGTTCTACAGGGTCCTCTGGAAACACCATATATTTT
CDR3 protein: CASSSTGSSGNTIYF

clone size: -
D gene: TRBD2
J gene: TRBJ2-7
V gene: TRBV7-9
CDR3 DNA: TGTGCCAGCAGCTTAGCAAGGGCTAGCGGAGGCTACGAGCAGTACTTC
CDR3 protein: CASSLARASGGYEQYF

clone size: few
D gene: -
J gene: TRBJ2-7
V gene: TRBV10-1
CDR3 DNA: TGCGCCAGCAGTCGGGGCCGTTCCTACGAGCAGTACTTC
CDR3 protein: CASSRGRSYEQYF

clone size: -
D gene: TRBD2
J gene: TRBJ2-3
V gene: TRBV5-6
CDR3 DNA: TGTGCCAGCAGCTCTACGTTAGCGGGGGGGAGCACAGATACGCAGTATTTT
CDR3 protein: CASSSTLAGGSTDTQYF

clone size: -
D gene: -
J gene: TRBJ2-1
V gene: TRBV7-8
CDR3 DNA: TGTGCCAGCAGCCTGGGCGGCGGGTACAATGAGCAGTTCTTC
CDR3 protein: CASSLGGGYNEQFF

clone size: -
D gene: -
J gene: TRBJ2-1
V gene: TRBV4-1
CDR3 DNA: TGCGCCAGCAGCCTCGGACGGAACAATGAGCAGTTCTTC
CDR3 protein: CASSLGRNNEQFF

clone size: -
D gene: -
J gene: TRBJ2-3
V gene: TRBV4-1
CDR3 DNA: TGCGCCAGCAGCCCCCAGACGGGGTTATCCCCTAGCACAGATACGCAGTATTTT
CDR3 protein: CASSPQTGLSPSTDTQYF

clone size: once
D gene: -
J gene: TRBJ2-7
V gene: TRBV30
CDR3 DNA: TGTGCCTGGAGTATACAGGTGAGCTCCTACGAGCAGTACTTC
CDR3 protein: CAWSIQVSSYEQYF

clone size: once
D gene: -
J gene: TRBJ1-4
V gene: TRBV9
CDR3 DNA: TGTGCCAGCAGCGCCCTGGCCTGGGGTGAAAAACTGTTTTTT
CDR3 protein: CASSALAWGEKLFF

clone size: once
D gene: TRBD1
J gene: TRBJ1-2
V gene: TRBV27
CDR3 DNA: TGTGCCAGCAGTTTATCTACAGGGGGCTTCGGGGGCTACACCTTC
CDR3 protein: CASSLSTGGFGGYTF

clone size: -
D gene: TRBD1
J gene: TRBJ1-2
V gene: TRBV30
CDR3 DNA: TGTGCCTGGACACGGACAGGGGCTAACTATGGCTACACCTTC
CDR3 protein: CAWTRTGANYGYTF

clone size: -
D gene: -
J gene: TRBJ2-5
V gene: TRBV6-4
CDR3 DNA: TGTGCCAGCAGAAGGGAATACCAAGAGACCCAGTACTTC
CDR3 protein: CASRREYQETQYF

clone size: -
D gene: -
J gene: TRBJ2-4
V gene: TRBV10-3
CDR3 DNA: TGTGCCATCAGTGAGCCAGGACTAACCAAAAACATTCAGTACTTC
CDR3 protein: CAISEPGLTKNIQYF

clone size: -
D gene: TRBD2
J gene: TRBJ2-1
V gene: TRBV7-9
CDR3 DNA: TGTGCCAGCAGCTTATGGGACTACCCGGGAACCAATGAGCAGTTCTTC
CDR3 protein: CASSLWDYPGTNEQFF

clone size: -
D gene: TRBD2
J gene: TRBJ2-4
V gene: TRBV30
CDR3 DNA: TGTGCCCGGGGGGAGGGATCCAAAAACATTCAGTACTTC
CDR3 protein: CARGEGSKNIQYF